Listed here are 19 T cell receptor beta chains from one sample, sequenced in a study of cytomegalovirus exposure and HLA in healthy donors. A multiplex PCR was run with 60 Vbeta primers and 13 Jbeta primers. Assay used: immunoSEQ multiplex PCR; TCRdb lists only in-frame clones, some missing. The data contain 100,000 or so clones, more than 60% of them seen just once; the ten biggest clones take up around 8.6%. The material sequenced was PBMCs. The receptors come from a middle-aged woman in good health and CMV-seropositive.

The chain carries TRBV7-6 and TRBJ1-5; tentatively, D is TRBD1 (5 bases). The CDR3 totals 15 residues. V was cut by 1 base and J by 1 base, with 8 bases left in between. Germline V gene lookup returns CDR1 SGHVS and CDR2 FNYEAQ. The CDR3 protein is CASSLGGGSNQPQHF. The CDR3 coding sequence is TGTGCCAGCAGCTTAGGTGGGGGGAGCAATCAGCCCCAGCATTTT.

This clone appeared a few times. J is TRBJ1-1 and V is TRBV7-2; D uncertain. Germline loops: CDR1 SGHTA, CDR2 FQGNSA. The CDR3 runs 14 residues. With 1 base removed from V and 4 bases from J, the gap between germline ends came to 10 bases. CDR3 DNA: TGTGCCAGCAGCTTAGAATATGGGCTCACTGAAGCTTTCTTT. Protein product: CASSLEYGLTEAFF.

The V call is TRBV2, the J call TRBJ2-1; no firm D call. This CDR3 contains 15 residues. V lost 3 bases, J lost 10 bases, and 19 bases lay in between. Germline CDR1 reads SNHLY; CDR2 reads FYNNEI. CDR3 sequence: CASSDPVDSRTEQFF. The CDR3 nucleotides read TGTGCCAGCAGTGACCCCGTTGACTCGAGAACAGAGCAGTTCTTC.

V usage is TRBV2 and J usage is TRBJ2-6; 8 nucleotides match TRBD2. Trimming removed 8 bases from V and 2 bases from J; junction bases left unmatched: 5. Per germline, CDR1 SNHLY and CDR2 FYNNEI. The CDR3 sequence is 15 residues long. The CDR3 sequence is CASGREGPGANVLTF. Written as DNA, the CDR3 is TGTGCCAGCGGACGGGAGGGTCCTGGGGCCAACGTCCTGACTTTC.

The chain combines TRBV28 with TRBJ2-3; 15 bases are a match to TRBD2. Losses at the gene ends were 10 bases for V and 3 bases for J; bases not matched to a gene: 8. The CDR3 runs to 16 residues. The germline V gene encodes CDR1 MDHEN and CDR2 SYDVKM. The CDR3 DNA reads as TGTGCCAACACCGGGACTAGCGGGAGGCAAACAGATACGCAGTATTTT. This codes for CANTGTSGRQTDTQYF.

The rearrangement links TRBV28 to TRBJ1-2; D is perhaps TRBD1 (6 bases). V was pared by 9 bases and J by 0 bases, with 20 bases between. CDR1 and CDR2 (germline): MDHEN, SYDVKM. The CDR3 covers 16 residues. CDR3 in amino acids: CASRDTSWGANYGYTF. For the CDR3, the DNA is TGTGCCAGTCGGGACACATCTTGGGGAGCTAACTATGGCTACACCTTC.

This chain joins TRBV5-1 and TRBJ1-2; D ambiguous. From germline, CDR1 is SGHRS and CDR2 YFSETQ. V was cut by 1 base and J by 1 base, with 2 bases left in between. This CDR3 is 12 amino acids long. CDR3 bases: TGCGCCAGCAGCTTGTATAACTATGGCTACACCTTC. As protein: CASSLYNYGYTF.

The chain links TRBV29-1 to TRBJ2-7; 12 nucleotides align to TRBD1. Trimming at V came to 6 bases and at J to 5 bases, leaving 8 bases not matched to a gene. Germline CDR1 SQVTM, CDR2 ANQGSEA. The CDR3 consists of 14 residues. CDR3 residues: CSVLGGQGANEQYF. In DNA, the CDR3 is TGCAGCGTATTGGGGGGACAGGGGGCTAACGAGCAGTACTTC.

CDR3 sequence (DNA): TGTGCCAGCAGCCCACCCTTCAGGGTATCCTACGAGCAGTACTTC. It specifies CASSPPFRVSYEQYF. This chain links TRBV7-8 with TRBJ2-7; D may be TRBD1 (5 bases). Looked up from germline, CDR1 is SGHVS and CDR2 is FQNEAQ. The CDR3 spans 15 residues. The V end lost 5 bases, the J end lost 1 base, and 15 bases lay between the germline ends.

The genes are TRBV5-1 and TRBJ2-1, with 9 bases lining up with TRBD2. The CDR3 contains 15 residues. Germline V gene sequence: CDR1 SGHRS, CDR2 YFSETQ. With V trimmed by 8 bases and J by 7 bases, 13 bases remained unmatched. The CDR3 protein is CARHPGGRAANEQFF. The CDR3, as DNA: TGCGCCAGGCATCCCGGCGGGAGGGCCGCAAATGAGCAGTTCTTC.

The chain employs TRBV7-9 and TRBJ2-1, with D tentatively TRBD2 (5 bases). This CDR3 contains 13 residues. The V gene lost 2 bases and the J gene lost 7 bases, with 9 bases spanning the gap. Germline CDR1 reads SEHNR; CDR2 reads FQNEAQ (reference sequence). The CDR3 coding sequence is TGTGCCAGCAGCTTACCCGGGATTAATGAGCAGTTCTTC. This codes for CASSLPGINEQFF.

J is TRBJ1-5 and V is TRBV19; D gene unclear. The CDR3 is 14 residues long. The V end was cut by 5 bases, the J end by 9 bases, with 17 bases between. CDR1 is LNHDA, CDR2 SQIVND, per germline (reference sequence). The CDR3 nucleotides are TGTGCCAGTAGTGGTAAGGTCAGCGGAGCGCCCCAGCATTTT. Protein product: CASSGKVSGAPQHF.

The CDR3 protein is CASSLWASLSTDTQYF. The CDR3 DNA is TGTGCCAGCAGTTTATGGGCAAGTCTCAGCACAGATACGCAGTATTTT. The chain employs TRBV28 and TRBJ2-3, with unresolved D. V was trimmed by 0 bases and J by 0 bases, leaving 10 bases between them. Germline assignment: CDR1 MDHEN and CDR2 SYDVKM. The CDR3 has 16 amino acids.

The rearrangement joins TRBV28 to TRBJ1-2; perhaps TRBD1 as D (5 bases). V was shortened by 8 bases and J by 8 bases, with 24 bases between the two germline ends. The CDR3 length is 15 residues. Germline V gene sequence: CDR1 MDHEN, CDR2 SYDVKM. CDR3 in amino acids: CASLSRRDGTGGYTF. The CDR3 nucleotides are TGTGCCAGCCTATCGAGACGGGACGGGACTGGAGGCTACACCTTC.

This rearrangement joins TRBV18 to TRBJ1-2, with 9 bases aligning to TRBD1. Germline V gene sequence: CDR1 KGHSH, CDR2 LQKENI. The CDR3 consists of 13 residues. V shed 4 bases, J shed 8 bases, and the junction held 5 bases outside the gene matches. The CDR3, as DNA: TGTGCCAGCTCACTGGGACAGGGTGGAGGCTACACCTTC. Translating it yields CASSLGQGGGYTF.

The chain joins TRBV5-1 to TRBJ2-2; possible D gene TRBD1, 5 bases. This CDR3 has 17 residues. The germline V gene has CDR1 SGHRS and CDR2 YFSETQ. Trimming shortened V by 2 bases and J by 1 base, and 15 bases separated the two germline ends. The CDR3 region has the DNA TGCGCCAGCAGCTTCTTATACACCGACAGGAACACCGGGGAGCTGTTTTTT. It is translated as CASSFLYTDRNTGELFF.

This clone has only one observation. The gene calls are TRBV5-4 and TRBJ2-2; maybe TRBD1 (5 bases). V was shortened by 0 bases and J by 4 bases, with 13 bases between the two germline ends. Germline values: CDR1 SGHNT, CDR2 YYREEE (reference sequence). The CDR3 loop spans 16 amino acids. Here the CDR3 reads CASSLAGRAGTGELFF. The CDR3 DNA sequence: TGTGCCAGCAGCTTGGCCGGCAGGGCCGGCACCGGGGAGCTGTTTTTT.

V and J are TRBV6-4 and TRBJ2-3; 11 bases align to TRBD1. In germline, CDR1 is MRHNA, CDR2 SNTAGT. The CDR3 contains 15 residues. Trimming took 2 bases from V and 4 from J; bases not matched to a gene: 2. CDR3 DNA: TGTGCCAGCAGTGACGGACAGGGGGCCCCAGATACGCAGTATTTT. This translates into CASSDGQGAPDTQYF.

The genes are TRBV29-1 and TRBJ2-1, with D tentatively TRBD2 (6 bases). The CDR3 is 13 amino acids. CDR1 SQVTM and CDR2 ANQGSEA come from the germline V gene. V lost 0 bases and J 9 bases, leaving 12 bases between the germline ends. CDR3 loop: CSVEDLNGSEQFF. The CDR3, as DNA: TGCAGCGTTGAAGATCTCAACGGGAGTGAGCAGTTCTTC.